This T cell receptor beta chain is drawn from a study of blood T cell repertoires in COVID-19. Study-level background: T cells, B-cell-depleted T cells, or PBMCs supplied cDNA or gDNA.

Trimming removed 6 bases at V and 6 bases at J, with 12 bases between. There are 12 residues in the CDR3. Germline V gives CDR1 LNHDA, CDR2 SQIVND (reference sequence). In the source study's methods: From reference gene primer amplification, estimates of nucleated cell counts were derived. The assay was immunoSEQ multiplex PCR, and TCRdb's table has in-frame clones only and misses some. That table furnishes V, J and clone size, whereas the DNA furnished D and trimming. The table has fewer than 95,000 clones, about 90% seen once. The sequence was obtained from a male donor with acute or convalescent COVID-19. Sequencing was done on a sample of peripheral blood. This chain joins TRBV19 and TRBJ2-7; D is undetermined. CDR3 bases: TGTGCCAGTAGAGCCTCAGGATCCGAGCAGTACTTC. Translating it yields CASRASGSEQYF.